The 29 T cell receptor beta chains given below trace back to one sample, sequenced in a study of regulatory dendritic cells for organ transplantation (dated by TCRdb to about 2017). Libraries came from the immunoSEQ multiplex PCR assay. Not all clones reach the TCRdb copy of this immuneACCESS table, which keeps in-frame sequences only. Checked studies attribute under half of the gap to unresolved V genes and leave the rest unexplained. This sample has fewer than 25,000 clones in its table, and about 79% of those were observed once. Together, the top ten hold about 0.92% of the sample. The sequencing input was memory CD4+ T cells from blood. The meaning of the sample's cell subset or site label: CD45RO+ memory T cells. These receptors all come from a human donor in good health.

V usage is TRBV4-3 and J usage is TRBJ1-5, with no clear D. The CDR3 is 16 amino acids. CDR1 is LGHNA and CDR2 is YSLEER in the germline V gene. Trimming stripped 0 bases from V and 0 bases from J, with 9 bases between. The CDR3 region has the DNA TGCGCCAGCAGCCAAGATCCCTTTCCTAGCAATCAGCCCCAGCATTTT. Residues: CASSQDPFPSNQPQHF.

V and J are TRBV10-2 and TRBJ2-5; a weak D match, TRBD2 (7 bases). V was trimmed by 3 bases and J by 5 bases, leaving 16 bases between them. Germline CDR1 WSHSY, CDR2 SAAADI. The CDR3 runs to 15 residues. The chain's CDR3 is CASSESGGLVETQYF. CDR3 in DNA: TGCGCCAGCAGTGAATCGGGGGGCCTTGTTGAGACCCAGTACTTC.

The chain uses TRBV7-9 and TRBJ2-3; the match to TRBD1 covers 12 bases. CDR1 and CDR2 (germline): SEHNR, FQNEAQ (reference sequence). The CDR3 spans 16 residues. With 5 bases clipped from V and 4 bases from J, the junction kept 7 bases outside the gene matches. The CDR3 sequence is CASSEGTGGRADTQYF. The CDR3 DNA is TGTGCCAGCAGCGAAGGGACAGGGGGCAGGGCAGATACGCAGTATTTT.

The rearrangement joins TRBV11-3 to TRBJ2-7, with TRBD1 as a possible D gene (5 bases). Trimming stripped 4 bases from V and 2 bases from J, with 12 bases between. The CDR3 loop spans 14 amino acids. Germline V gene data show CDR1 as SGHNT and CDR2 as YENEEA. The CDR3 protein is CASSYRKEAYEQYF. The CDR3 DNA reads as TGTGCCAGCAGCTACAGGAAAGAGGCCTACGAGCAGTACTTC.

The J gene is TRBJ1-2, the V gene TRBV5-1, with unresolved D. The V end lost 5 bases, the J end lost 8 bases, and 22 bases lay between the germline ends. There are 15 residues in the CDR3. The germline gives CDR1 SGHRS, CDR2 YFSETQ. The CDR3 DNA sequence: TGCGCCAGCAGGGTGGGTTCTGACTCTTTCCCAGGCTACACCTTC. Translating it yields CASRVGSDSFPGYTF.

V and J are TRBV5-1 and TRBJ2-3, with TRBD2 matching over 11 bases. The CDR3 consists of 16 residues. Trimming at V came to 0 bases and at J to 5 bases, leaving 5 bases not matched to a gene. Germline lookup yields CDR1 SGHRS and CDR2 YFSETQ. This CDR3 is CASSLGASGGIDTQYF. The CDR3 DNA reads TGCGCCAGCAGCTTGGGGGCTAGCGGGGGGATAGATACGCAGTATTTT.

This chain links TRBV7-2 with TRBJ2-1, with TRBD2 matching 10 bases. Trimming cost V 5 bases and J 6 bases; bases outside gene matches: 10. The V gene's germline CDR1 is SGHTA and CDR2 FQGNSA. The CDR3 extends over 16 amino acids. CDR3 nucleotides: TGTGCCAGCAGCCCAAGGATAGCGGGGGGACTCAATGAGCAGTTCTTC. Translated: CASSPRIAGGLNEQFF.

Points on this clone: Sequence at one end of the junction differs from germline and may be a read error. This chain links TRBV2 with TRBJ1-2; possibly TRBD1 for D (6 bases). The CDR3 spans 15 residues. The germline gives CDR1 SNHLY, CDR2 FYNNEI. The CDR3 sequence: CVSSLKQGSGYGYTF. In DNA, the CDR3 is TGTGTCAGCAGCCTGAAACAGGGCTCCGGGTATGGCTACACCTTC.

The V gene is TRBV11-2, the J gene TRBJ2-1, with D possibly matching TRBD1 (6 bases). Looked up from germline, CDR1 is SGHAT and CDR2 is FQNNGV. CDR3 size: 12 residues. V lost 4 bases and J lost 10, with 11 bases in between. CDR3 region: CASSSRGREQFF. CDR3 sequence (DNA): TGTGCCAGCAGCTCCAGGGGTAGGGAGCAGTTCTTC.

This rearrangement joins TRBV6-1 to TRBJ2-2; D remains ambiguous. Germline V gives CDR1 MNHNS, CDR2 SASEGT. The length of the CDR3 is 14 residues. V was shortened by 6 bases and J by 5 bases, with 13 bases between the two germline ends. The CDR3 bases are TGTGCCAGCAGGGGCTGGCAGTATACCGGGGAGCTGTTTTTT. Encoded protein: CASRGWQYTGELFF.

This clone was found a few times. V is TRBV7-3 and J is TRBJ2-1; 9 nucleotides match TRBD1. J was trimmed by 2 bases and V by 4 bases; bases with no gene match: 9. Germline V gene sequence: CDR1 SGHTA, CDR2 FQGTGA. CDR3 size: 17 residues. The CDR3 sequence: CASSSGQGRGTYNEQFF. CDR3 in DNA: TGTGCCAGCAGCTCGGGACAGGGAAGAGGAACCTACAATGAGCAGTTCTTC. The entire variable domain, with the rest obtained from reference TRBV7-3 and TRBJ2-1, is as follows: GAGVSQTPSNKVTEKGKYVELRCDPISGHTALYWYRQSLGQGPEFLIYFQGTGAADDSGLPNDRFFAVRPEGSVSTLKIQRTERGDSAVYLCASSSGQGRGTYNEQFFGPGTRLTVL.

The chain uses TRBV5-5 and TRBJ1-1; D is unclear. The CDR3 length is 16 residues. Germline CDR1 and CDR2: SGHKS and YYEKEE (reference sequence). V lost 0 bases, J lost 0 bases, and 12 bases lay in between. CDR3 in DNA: TGTGCCAGCAGCTTGGCCTTAGGAGCCTTGAACACTGAAGCTTTCTTT. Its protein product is CASSLALGALNTEAFF.

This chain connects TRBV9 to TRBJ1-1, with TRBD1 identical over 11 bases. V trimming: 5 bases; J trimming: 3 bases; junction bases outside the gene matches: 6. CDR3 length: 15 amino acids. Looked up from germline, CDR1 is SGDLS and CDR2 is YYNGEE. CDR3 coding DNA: TGTGCCAGCAGACCGGACAGGGGGCAGGACACTGAAGCTTTCTTT. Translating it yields CASRPDRGQDTEAFF.

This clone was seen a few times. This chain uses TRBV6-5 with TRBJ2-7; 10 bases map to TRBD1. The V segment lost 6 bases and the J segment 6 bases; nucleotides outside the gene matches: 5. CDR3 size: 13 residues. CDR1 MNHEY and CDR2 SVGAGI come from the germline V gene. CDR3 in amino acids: CASRIDRGREQYF. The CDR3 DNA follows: TGTGCCAGCAGGATTGACAGGGGGCGCGAGCAGTACTTC.

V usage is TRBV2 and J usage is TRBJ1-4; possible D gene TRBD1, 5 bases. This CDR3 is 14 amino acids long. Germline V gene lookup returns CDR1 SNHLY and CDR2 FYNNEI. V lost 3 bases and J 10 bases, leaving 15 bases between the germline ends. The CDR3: CASSEVSGVGKLFF. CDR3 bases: TGTGCCAGCAGTGAGGTGTCGGGGGTAGGAAAACTGTTTTTT.

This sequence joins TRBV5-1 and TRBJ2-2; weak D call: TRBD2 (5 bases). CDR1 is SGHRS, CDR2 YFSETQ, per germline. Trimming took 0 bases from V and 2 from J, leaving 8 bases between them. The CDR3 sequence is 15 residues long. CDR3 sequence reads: CASSLVRLNTGELFF. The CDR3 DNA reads TGCGCCAGCAGCTTGGTTAGACTAAACACCGGGGAGCTGTTTTTT. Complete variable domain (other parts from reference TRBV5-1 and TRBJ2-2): KAGVTQTPRYLIKTRGQQVTLSCSPISGHRSVSWYQQTPGQGLQFLFEYFSETQRNKGNFPGRFSGRQFSNSRSEMNVSTLELGDSALYLCASSLVRLNTGELFFGEGSRLTVL.

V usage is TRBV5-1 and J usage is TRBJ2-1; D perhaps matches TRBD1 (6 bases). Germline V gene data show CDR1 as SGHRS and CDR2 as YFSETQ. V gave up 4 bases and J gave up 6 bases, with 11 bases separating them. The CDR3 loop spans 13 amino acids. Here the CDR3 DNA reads TGCGCCAGCAGCCCAGGACAGTCCAATGAGCAGTTCTTC. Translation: CASSPGQSNEQFF.

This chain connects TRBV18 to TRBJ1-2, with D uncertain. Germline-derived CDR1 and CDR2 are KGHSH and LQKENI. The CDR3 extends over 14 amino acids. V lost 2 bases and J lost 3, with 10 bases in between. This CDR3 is CASSPIGEDYGYTF. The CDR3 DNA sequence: TGTGCCAGCTCACCAATCGGGGAGGACTATGGCTACACCTTC.

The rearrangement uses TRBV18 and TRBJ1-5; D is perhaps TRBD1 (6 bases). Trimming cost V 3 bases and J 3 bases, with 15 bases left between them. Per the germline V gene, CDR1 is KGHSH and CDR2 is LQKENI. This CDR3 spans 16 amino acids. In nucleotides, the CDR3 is TGTGCCAGCTCACCGGGGGCGGGGGCCATCAATCAGCCCCAGCATTTT. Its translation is CASSPGAGAINQPQHF.

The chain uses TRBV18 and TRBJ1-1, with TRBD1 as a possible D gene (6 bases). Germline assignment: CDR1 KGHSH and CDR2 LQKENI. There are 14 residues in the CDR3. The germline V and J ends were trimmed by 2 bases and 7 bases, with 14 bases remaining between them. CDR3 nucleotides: TGTGCCAGCTCACCAGGACAGATACCTAATGAAGCTTTCTTT. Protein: CASSPGQIPNEAFF.

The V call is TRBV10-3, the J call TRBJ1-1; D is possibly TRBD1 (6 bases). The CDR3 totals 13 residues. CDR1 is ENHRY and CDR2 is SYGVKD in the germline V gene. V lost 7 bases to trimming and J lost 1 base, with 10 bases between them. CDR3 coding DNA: TGTGCCATCATGGGGACACCGAACACTGAAGCTTTCTTT. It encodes CAIMGTPNTEAFF.

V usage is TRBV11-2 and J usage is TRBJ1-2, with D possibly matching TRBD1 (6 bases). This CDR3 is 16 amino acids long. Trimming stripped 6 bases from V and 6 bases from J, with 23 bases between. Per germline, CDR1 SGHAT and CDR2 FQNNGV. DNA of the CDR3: TGTGCCAGCAGTTCCCTGGGGGGGACAAAGTGGAATGGCTACACCTTC. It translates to CASSSLGGTKWNGYTF.

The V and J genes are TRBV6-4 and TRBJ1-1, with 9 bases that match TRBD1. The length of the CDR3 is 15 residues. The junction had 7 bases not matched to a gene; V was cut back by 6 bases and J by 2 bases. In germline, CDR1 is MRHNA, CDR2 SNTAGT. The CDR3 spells CASRDTDRGNTEAFF. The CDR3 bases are TGTGCCAGCAGGGACACGGACAGGGGCAACACTGAAGCTTTCTTT.

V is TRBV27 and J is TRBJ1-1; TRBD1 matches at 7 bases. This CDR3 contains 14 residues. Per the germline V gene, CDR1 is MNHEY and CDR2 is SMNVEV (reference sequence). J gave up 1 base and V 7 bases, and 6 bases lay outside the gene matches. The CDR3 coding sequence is TGTGCCAGCAATCGACAGGGACCGAACACTGAAGCTTTCTTT. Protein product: CASNRQGPNTEAFF.

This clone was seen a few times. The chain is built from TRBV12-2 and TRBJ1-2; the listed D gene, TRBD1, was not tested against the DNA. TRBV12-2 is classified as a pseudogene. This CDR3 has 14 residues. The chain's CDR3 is CASRYLTHNYGYTF. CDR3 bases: TGTGCAAGTCGTTACCTGACACATAACTATGGCTACACCTTC.

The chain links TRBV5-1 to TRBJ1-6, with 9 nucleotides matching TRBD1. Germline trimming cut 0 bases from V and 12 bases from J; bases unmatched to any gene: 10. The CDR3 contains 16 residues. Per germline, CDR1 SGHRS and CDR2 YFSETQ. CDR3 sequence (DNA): TGCGCCAGCAGCTTGGCCGCTCCGGGACAGGGCTTACCCCTCCACTTT. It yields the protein CASSLAAPGQGLPLHF.

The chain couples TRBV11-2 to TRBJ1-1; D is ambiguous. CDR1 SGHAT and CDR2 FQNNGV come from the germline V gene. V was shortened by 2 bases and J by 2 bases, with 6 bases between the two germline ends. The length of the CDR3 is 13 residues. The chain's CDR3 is CASSLMSNTEAFF. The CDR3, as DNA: TGTGCCAGCAGCTTAATGTCTAACACTGAAGCTTTCTTT.

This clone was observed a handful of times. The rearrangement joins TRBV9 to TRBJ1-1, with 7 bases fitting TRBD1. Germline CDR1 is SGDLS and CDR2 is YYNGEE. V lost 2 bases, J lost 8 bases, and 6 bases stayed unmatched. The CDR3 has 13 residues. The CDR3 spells CASSVGTETEAFF. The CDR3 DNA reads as TGTGCCAGCAGCGTGGGGACAGAAACAGAAGCTTTCTTT.

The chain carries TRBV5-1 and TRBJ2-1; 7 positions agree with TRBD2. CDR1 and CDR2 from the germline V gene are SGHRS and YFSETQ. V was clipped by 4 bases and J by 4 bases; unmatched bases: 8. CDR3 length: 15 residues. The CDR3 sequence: CASSLTGTTYNEQFF. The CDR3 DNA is TGCGCCAGCAGCCTAACCGGGACTACTTACAATGAGCAGTTCTTC.